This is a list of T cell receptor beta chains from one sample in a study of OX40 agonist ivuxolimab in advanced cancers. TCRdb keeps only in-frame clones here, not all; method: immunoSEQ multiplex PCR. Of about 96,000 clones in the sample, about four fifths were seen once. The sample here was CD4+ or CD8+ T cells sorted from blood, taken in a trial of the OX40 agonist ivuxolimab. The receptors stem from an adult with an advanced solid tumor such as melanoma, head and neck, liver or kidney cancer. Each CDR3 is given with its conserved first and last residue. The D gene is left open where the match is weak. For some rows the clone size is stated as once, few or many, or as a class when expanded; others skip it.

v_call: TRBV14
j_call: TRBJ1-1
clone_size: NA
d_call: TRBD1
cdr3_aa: CASSQYRGVNTEAFF
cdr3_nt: TGTGCCAGCAGCCAGTACAGGGGAGTGAACACTGAAGCTTTCTTT

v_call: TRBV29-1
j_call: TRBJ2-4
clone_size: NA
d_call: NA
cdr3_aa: CSVSHRAPSAKNIQYF
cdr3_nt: TGCAGCGTTTCCCACAGGGCACCCAGTGCCAAAAACATTCAGTACTTC

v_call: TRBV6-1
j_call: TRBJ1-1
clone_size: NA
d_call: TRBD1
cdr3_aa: CASSAMDRGAEAFF
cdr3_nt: TGTGCCAGCAGTGCCATGGACAGGGGAGCTGAAGCTTTCTTT

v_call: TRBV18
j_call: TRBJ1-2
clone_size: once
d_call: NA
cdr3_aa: CASSPSGYGYTF
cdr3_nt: TGTGCCAGCTCACCTTCCGGCTATGGCTACACCTTC

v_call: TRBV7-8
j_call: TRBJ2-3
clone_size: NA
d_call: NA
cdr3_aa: CASSPSEVNTQYF
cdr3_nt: TGTGCCAGCAGCCCCTCCGAGGTGAATACGCAGTATTTT

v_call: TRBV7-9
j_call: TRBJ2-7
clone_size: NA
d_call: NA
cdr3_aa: CASSLGMGSSYEQYF
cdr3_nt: TGTGCCAGCAGCTTAGGAATGGGGAGCTCCTACGAGCAGTACTTC

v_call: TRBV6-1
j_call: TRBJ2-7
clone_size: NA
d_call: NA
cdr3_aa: CASNGAGSYEQYF
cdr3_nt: TGTGCCAGCAATGGGGCAGGTTCCTACGAGCAGTACTTC

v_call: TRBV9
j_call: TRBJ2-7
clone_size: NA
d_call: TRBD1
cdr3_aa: CASSAGQGVAYEQYF
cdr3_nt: TGTGCCAGCAGCGCGGGACAGGGGGTCGCCTACGAGCAGTACTTC

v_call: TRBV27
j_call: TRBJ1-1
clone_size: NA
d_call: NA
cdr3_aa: CASSLSPWGTRTEAFF
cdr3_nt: TGTGCCAGCAGTTTATCGCCCTGGGGGACCCGAACTGAAGCTTTCTTT

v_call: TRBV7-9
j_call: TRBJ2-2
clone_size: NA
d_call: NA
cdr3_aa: CASSLFSGWNTGELFF
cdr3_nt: TGTGCCAGCAGCCTCTTCTCCGGGTGGAACACCGGGGAGCTGTTTTTT

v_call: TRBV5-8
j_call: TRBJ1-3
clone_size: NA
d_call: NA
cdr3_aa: CASSFQQGYSGNTIYF
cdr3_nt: TGTGCCAGCAGCTTTCAACAGGGCTACTCTGGAAACACCATATATTTT

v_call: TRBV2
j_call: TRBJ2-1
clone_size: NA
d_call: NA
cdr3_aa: CASSEQGLRYNEQFF
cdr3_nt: TGTGCCAGCAGTGAACAGGGTCTAAGGTACAATGAGCAGTTCTTC

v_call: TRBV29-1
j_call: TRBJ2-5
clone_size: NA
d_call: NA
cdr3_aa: CSVDVVATGLRETQYF
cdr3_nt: TGCAGCGTCGACGTTGTAGCAACAGGGCTCCGGGAGACCCAGTACTTC

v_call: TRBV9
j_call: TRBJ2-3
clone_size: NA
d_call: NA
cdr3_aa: CASSVGTTDTQYF
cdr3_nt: TGTGCCAGCAGCGTAGGGACTACAGATACGCAGTATTTT

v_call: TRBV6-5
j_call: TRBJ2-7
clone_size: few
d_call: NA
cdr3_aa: CASSPQDSYEQYF
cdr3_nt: TGTGCCAGCAGCCCACAGGACTCCTACGAGCAGTACTTC

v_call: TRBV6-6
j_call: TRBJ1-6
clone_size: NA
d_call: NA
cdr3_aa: CASRPRGINSPLHF
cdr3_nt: TGTGCCAGCAGGCCACGGGGGATTAATTCACCCCTCCACTTT

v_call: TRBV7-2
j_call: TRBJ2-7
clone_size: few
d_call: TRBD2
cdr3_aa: CASSPSGPHYEQYF
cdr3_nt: TGTGCCAGCAGCCCTAGCGGGCCTCACTACGAGCAGTACTTC

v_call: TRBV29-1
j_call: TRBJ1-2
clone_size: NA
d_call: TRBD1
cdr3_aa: CSVNTPTGVDYGYTF
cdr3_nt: TGCAGCGTTAATACCCCGACAGGGGTCGACTATGGCTACACCTTC

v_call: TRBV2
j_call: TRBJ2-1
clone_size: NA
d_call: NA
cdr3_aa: CASRNPNNEQFF
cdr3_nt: TGTGCCAGCAGAAATCCTAACAATGAGCAGTTCTTC

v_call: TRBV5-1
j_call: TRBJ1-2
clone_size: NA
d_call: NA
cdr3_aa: CAGSLTTARYGYTF
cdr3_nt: TGCGCCGGCAGCTTAACGACAGCGAGATATGGCTACACCTTC

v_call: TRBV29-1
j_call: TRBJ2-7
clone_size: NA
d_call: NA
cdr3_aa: CSVAPAGEYEQYF
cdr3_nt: TGCAGCGTTGCCCCCGCAGGCGAGTACGAGCAGTACTTC

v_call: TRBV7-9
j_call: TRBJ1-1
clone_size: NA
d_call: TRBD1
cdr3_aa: CASSTSRTGRPEAFF
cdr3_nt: TGTGCCAGCAGCACCAGTCGGACAGGGAGGCCTGAAGCTTTCTTT

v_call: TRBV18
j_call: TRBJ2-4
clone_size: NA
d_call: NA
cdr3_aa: CASSPTGENIQYF
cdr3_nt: TGTGCCAGCTCCCCCACGGGAGAAAACATTCAGTACTTC

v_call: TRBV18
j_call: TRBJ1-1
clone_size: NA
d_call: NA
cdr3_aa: CASSPGRVGETEAFF
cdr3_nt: TGTGCCAGCTCACCTGGGAGAGTAGGAGAAACTGAAGCTTTCTTT

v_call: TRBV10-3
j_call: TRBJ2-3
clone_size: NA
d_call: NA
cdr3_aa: CAITRDGVGDTQYF
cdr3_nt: TGTGCCATCACCCGGGACGGGGTCGGAGATACGCAGTATTTT

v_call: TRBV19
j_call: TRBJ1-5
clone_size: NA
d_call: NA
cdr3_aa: CAAHDRSNQPQHF
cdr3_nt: TGTGCCGCACACGACAGGAGCAATCAGCCCCAGCATTTT

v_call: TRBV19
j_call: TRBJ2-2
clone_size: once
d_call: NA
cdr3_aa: CASSMRDSGELFF
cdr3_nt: TGTGCCAGTAGTATGAGGGACTCCGGGGAGCTGTTTTTT

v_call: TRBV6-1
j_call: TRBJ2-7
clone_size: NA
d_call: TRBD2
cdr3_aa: CASSETPSGGYEQYF
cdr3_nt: TGTGCCAGCAGTGAGACGCCTTCGGGGGGTTACGAGCAGTACTTC

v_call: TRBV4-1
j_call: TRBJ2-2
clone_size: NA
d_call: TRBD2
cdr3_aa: CASSQGSPGLPDTGELFF
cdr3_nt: TGCGCCAGCAGCCAGGGGAGTCCGGGACTACCAGACACCGGGGAGCTGTTTTTT

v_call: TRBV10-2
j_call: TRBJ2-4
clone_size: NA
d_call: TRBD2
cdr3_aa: CASSESVAGVKNIQYF
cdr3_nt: TGCGCCAGCAGTGAGTCGGTGGCGGGAGTCAAAAACATTCAGTACTTC

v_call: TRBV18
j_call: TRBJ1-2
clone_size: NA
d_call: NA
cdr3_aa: CASSPQGTNYGYTF
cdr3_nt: TGTGCCAGCTCACCACAGGGGACTAACTATGGCTACACCTTC

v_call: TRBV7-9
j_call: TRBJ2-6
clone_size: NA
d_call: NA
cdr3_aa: CASSSRTELSGANVLTF
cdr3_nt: TGTGCCAGCAGCTCTCGGACAGAGCTCTCTGGGGCCAACGTCCTGACTTTC

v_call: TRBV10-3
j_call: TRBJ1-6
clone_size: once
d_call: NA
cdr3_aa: CAISDRAAHPSSYNSPLHF
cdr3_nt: TGTGCCATCAGTGACCGCGCAGCACACCCCAGCTCCTATAATTCACCCCTCCACTTT

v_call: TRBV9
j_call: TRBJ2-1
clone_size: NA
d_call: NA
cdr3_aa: CASSSNRGGSYNEQFF
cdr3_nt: TGTGCCAGCAGCTCTAACCGAGGGGGGTCCTACAATGAGCAGTTCTTC

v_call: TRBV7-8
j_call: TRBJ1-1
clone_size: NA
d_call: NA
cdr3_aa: CASSLDAGLNTEAFF
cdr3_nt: TGTGCCAGCAGCTTAGACGCAGGGCTGAACACTGAAGCTTTCTTT

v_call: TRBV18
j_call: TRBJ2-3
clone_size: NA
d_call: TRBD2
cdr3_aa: CASSPLAGVGTDTQYF
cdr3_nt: TGTGCCAGCTCACCACTAGCGGGAGTGGGCACAGATACGCAGTATTTT

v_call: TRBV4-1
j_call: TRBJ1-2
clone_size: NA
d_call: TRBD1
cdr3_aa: CASSQELQGVGYTF
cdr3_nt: TGCGCCAGCAGCCAAGAGTTACAGGGGGTAGGCTACACCTTC

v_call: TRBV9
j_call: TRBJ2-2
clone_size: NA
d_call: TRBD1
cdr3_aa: CASSAGTGLRTTNTGELFF
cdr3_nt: TGTGCCAGCAGCGCCGGGACAGGACTTAGGACTACGAACACCGGGGAGCTGTTTTTT

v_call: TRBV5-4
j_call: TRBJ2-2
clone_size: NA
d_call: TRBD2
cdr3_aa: CASSPAPGLASTGELFF
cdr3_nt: TGTGCCAGCAGCCCGGCTCCGGGACTAGCGAGCACCGGGGAGCTGTTTTTT

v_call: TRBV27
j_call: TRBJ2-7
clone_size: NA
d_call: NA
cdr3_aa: CASRSAGAAHHYEQYF
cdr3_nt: TGTGCCAGCAGATCCGCAGGGGCCGCGCACCATTACGAGCAGTACTTC

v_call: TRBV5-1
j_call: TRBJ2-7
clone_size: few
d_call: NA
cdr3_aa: CASTPRPGLSSYEQYF
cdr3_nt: TGCGCCAGCACCCCGCGACCGGGACTCAGCTCCTACGAGCAGTACTTC

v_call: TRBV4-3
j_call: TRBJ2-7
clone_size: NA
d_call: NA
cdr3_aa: CASSQDGGYGYEQYF
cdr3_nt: TGCGCCAGCAGCCAAGATGGGGGATACGGGTACGAGCAGTACTTC

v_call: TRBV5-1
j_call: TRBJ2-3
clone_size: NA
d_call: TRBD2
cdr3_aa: CASSGGSPDTQYF
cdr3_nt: TGCGCCAGCAGCGGCGGGAGCCCAGATACGCAGTATTTT

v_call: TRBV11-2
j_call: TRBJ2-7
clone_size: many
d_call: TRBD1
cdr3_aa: CASSINSGTGNEQYF
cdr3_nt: TGTGCCAGCAGCATCAACTCCGGGACAGGGAACGAGCAGTACTTC

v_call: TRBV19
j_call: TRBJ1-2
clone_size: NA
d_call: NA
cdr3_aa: CASSPRGAGQGYTF
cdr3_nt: TGTGCCAGTAGCCCCCGAGGAGCAGGGCAAGGCTACACCTTC

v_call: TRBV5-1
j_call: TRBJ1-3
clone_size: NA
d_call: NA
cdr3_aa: CASSLDGSSGNTIYF
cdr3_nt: TGCGCCAGCAGCTTGGACGGTTCCTCTGGAAACACCATATATTTT

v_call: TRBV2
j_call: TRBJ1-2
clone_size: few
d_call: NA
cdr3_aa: CASSALSANYGYTF
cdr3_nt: TGTGCCAGCAGTGCCCTCAGCGCTAACTATGGCTACACCTTC

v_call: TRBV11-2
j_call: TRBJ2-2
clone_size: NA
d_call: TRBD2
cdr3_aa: CASSQTSGSSGELFF
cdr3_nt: TGTGCCAGCAGCCAGACTAGCGGGAGTTCCGGGGAGCTGTTTTTT